The clone carrying this T cell receptor beta chain occurred many times. Its cognate antigen is unknown. This record belongs to a study of T cells in Graves' hyperthyroidism and ophthalmopathy. Study conclusions and caveats: Stable hyperthyroidism and ophthalmopathy were separated using 13 V-J signatures. Blood shared most expanded thyroid clonotypes above 0.001.

This CDR3 has 14 amino acids. Germline lookup yields CDR1 WNHNN and CDR2 SYGVQD (reference sequence). With 2 bases removed from V and 3 bases from J, the gap between germline ends came to 10 bases. Hyperthyroidism patients were newly diagnosed, had disease duration under 2 months, and were aged 18 to 65 years. Each diagnosis drew on symptoms, thyroxine, TRAb, thyroid ultrasound and orbital computed tomography findings. From RNA transcripts, TCR beta CDR3 regions were amplified. HTBI primers were used for first-round RT-PCR of the TCR CDR3. Using its own MiXCR run on the multiplex PCR reads, TCRdb lists one record per CDR3 protein. The data contain more than 550,000 distinct CDR3 sequences, approximately 15% of them singletons.

This rearrangement joins TRBV10-1 to TRBJ2-5, with D possibly matching TRBD2 (5 bases). This TCR was sampled from a man aged 45-65 years with Graves' hyperthyroidism. Sequenced input: blood. CDR3 loop: CASSEASGEETQYF. The CDR3 DNA sequence: TGCGCCAGCAGTGAGGCGAGCGGAGAAGAGACCCAGTACTTC.